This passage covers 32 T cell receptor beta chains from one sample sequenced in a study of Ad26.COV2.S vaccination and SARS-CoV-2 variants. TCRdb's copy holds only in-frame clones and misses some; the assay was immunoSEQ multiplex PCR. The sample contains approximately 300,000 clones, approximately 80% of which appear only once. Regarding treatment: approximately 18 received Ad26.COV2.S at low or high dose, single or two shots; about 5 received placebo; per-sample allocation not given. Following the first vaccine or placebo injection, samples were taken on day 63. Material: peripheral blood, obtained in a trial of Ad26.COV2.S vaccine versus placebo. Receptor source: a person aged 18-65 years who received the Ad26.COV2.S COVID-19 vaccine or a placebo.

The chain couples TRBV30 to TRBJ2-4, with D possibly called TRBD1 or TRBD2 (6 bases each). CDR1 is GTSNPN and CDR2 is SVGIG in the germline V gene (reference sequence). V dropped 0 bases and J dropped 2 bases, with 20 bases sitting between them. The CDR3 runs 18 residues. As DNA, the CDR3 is TGTGCCTGGAGTGTCAGGTGGGGGGCGGAGATCTCCAAAAACATTCAGTACTTC. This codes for CAWSVRWGAEISKNIQYF.

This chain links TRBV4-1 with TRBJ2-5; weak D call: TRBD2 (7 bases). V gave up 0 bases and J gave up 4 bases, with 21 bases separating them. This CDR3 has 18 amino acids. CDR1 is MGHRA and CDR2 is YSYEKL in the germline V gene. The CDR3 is CASSQDTQVGRGVETQYF. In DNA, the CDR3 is TGCGCCAGCAGCCAAGATACCCAAGTAGGGAGGGGGGTAGAGACCCAGTACTTC.

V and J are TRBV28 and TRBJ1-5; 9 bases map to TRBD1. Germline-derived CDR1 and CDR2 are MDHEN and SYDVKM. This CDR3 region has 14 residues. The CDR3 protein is CGHSGQGRGQPQHF. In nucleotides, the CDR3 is TGTGGTCACTCGGGACAGGGAAGAGGTCAGCCCCAGCATTTT.

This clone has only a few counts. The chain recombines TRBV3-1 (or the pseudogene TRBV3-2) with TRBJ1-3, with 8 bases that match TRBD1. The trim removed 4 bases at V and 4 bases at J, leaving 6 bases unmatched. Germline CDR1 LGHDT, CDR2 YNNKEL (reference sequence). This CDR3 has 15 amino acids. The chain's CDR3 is CASSPDRATGNTIYF. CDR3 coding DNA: TGTGCCAGCAGCCCGGACAGGGCCACAGGAAACACCATATATTTT.

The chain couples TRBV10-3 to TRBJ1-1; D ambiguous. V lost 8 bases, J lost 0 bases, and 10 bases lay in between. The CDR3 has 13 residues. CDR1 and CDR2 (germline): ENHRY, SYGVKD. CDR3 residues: CAIADQLNTEAFF. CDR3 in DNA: TGTGCCATCGCAGACCAATTGAACACTGAAGCTTTCTTT.

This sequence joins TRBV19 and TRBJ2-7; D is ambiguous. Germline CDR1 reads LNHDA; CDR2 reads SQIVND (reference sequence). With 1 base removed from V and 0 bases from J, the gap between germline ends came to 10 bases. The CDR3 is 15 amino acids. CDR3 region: CASSIGPGSSYEQYF. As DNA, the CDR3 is TGTGCCAGTAGTATAGGCCCAGGAAGCTCCTACGAGCAGTACTTC.

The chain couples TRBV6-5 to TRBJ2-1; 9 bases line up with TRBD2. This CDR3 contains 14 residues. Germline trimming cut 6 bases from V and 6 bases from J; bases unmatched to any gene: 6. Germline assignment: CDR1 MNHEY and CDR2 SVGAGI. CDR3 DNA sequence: TGTGCCAGCAGAAGGGGGACTAGCAGCAATGAGCAGTTCTTC. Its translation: CASRRGTSSNEQFF.

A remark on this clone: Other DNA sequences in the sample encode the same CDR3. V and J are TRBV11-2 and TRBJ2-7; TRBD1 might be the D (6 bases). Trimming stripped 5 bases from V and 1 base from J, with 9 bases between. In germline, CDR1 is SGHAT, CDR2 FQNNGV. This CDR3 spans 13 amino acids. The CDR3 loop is CASSLGTSYEQYF. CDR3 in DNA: TGTGCCAGCAGCCTCGGGACATCCTACGAGCAGTACTTC.

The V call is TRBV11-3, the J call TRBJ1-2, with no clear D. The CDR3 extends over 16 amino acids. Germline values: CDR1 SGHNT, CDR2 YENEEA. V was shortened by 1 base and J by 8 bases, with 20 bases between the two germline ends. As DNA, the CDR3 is TGTGCCAGCAGCTTAGTGAACAGTCTCCTCAATAGGGGCTACACCTTC. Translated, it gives CASSLVNSLLNRGYTF.

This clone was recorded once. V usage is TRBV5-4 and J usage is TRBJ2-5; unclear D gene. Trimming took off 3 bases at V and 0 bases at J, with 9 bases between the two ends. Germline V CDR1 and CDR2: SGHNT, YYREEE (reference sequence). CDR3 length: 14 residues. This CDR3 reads CASSSSQYQETQYF. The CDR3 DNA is TGTGCCAGCAGCTCTTCTCAGTACCAAGAGACCCAGTACTTC.

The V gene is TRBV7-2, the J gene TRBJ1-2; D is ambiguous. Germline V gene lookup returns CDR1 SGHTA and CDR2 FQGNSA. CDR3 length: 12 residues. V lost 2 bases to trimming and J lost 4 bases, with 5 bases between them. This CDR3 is CASSLPVYGYTF. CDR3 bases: TGTGCCAGCAGCTTACCCGTCTATGGCTACACCTTC.

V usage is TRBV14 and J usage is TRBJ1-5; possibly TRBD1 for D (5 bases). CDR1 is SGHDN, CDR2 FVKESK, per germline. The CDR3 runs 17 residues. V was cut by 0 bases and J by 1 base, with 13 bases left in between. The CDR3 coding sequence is TGTGCCAGCAGCCAAGATCGTGTACAGGCAAGCAATCAGCCCCAGCATTTT. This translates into CASSQDRVQASNQPQHF.

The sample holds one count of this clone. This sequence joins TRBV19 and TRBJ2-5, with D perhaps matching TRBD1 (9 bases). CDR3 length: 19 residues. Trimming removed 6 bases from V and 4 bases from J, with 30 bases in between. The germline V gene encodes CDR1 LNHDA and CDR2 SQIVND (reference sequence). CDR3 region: CASSHLLGTGFGRGETQYF. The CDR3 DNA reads TGTGCCAGTAGCCACCTGCTCGGGACAGGGTTCGGGAGGGGAGAGACCCAGTACTTC.

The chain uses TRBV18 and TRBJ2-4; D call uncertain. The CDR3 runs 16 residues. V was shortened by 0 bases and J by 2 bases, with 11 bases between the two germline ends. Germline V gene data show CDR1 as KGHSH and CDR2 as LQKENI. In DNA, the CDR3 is TGTGCCAGCTCACCACCGGGAAAGGTATCCAAAAACATTCAGTACTTC. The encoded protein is CASSPPGKVSKNIQYF. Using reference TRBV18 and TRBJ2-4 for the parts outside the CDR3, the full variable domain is NAGVMQNPRHLVRRRGQEARLRCSPMKGHSHVYWYRQLPEEGLKFMVYLQKENIIDESGMPKERFSAEFPKEGPSILRIQQVVRGDSAAYFCASSPPGKVSKNIQYFGAGTRLSVL.

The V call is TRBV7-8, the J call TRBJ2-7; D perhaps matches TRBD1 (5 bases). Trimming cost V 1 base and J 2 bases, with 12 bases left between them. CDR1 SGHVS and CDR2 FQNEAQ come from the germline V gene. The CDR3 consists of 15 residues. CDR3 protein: CASSLGQSLPYEQYF. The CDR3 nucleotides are TGTGCCAGCAGCTTAGGACAGTCACTCCCCTACGAGCAGTACTTC.

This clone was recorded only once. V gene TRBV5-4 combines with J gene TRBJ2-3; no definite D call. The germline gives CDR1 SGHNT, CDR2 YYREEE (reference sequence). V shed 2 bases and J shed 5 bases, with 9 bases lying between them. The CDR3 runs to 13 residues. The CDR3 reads CASSFGGRDTQYF. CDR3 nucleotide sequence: TGTGCCAGCAGCTTCGGCGGCCGAGATACGCAGTATTTT.

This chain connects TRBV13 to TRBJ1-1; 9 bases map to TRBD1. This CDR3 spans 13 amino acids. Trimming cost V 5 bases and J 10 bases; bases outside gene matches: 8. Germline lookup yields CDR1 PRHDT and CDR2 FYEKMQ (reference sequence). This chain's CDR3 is CASSVGTGRGAFF. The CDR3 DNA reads TGTGCCAGCAGCGTCGGGACAGGGAGAGGAGCTTTCTTT. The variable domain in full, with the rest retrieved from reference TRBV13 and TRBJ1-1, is AAGVIQSPRHLIKEKRETATLKCYPIPRHDTVYWYQQGPGQDPQFLISFYEKMQSDKGSIPDRFSAQQFSDYHSELNMSSLELGDSALYFCASSVGTGRGAFFGQGTRLTVV.

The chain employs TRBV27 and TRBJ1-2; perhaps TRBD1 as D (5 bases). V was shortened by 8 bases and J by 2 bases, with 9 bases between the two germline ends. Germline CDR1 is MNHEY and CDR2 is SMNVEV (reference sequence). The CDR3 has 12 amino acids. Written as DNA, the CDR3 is TGTGCCAGCCGAGAGGGGAACTATGGCTACACCTTC. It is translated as CASREGNYGYTF.

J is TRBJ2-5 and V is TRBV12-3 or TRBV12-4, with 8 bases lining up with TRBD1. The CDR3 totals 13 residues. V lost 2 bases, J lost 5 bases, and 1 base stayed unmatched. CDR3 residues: CASSLTGGETQYF. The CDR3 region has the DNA TGTGCCAGCAGTTTAACAGGGGGGGAGACCCAGTACTTC.

Here the CDR3 reads CASGTHQETQYF. For the CDR3, the DNA is TGTGCCAGTGGGACTCACCAAGAGACCCAGTACTTC. The rearrangement links TRBV2 to TRBJ2-5; D perhaps matches TRBD2 (6 bases). This CDR3 spans 12 amino acids. Germline CDR1 is SNHLY and CDR2 is FYNNEI. Deletions cut 9 bases from V and 0 bases from J, with 8 bases between.

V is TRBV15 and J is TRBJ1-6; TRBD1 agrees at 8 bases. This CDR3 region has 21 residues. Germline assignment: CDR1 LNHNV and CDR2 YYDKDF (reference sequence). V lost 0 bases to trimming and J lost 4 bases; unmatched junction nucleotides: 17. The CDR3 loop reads CATSRDHWGQADLPYNSPLHF. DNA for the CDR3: TGTGCCACCAGCAGAGATCATTGGGGACAGGCCGACTTGCCTTATAATTCACCCCTCCACTTT.

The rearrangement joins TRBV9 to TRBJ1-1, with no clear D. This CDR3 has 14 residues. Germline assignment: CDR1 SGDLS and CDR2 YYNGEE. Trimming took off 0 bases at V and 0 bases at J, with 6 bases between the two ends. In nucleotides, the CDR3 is TGTGCCAGCAGCGTAGACCCGTTGAACACTGAAGCTTTCTTT. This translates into CASSVDPLNTEAFF.

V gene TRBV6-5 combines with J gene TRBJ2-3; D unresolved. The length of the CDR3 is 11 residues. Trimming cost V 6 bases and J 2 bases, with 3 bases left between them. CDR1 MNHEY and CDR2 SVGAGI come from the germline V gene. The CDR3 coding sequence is TGTGCCAGCAGAACCACAGATACGCAGTATTTT. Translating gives CASRTTDTQYF.

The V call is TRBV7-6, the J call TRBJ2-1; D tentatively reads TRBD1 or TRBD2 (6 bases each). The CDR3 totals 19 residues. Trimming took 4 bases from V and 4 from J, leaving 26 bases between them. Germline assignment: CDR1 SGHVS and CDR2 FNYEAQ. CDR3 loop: CASSSLGSGIGGHYNEQFF. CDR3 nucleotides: TGTGCCAGCAGCTCCCTCGGGTCTGGAATAGGGGGGCATTACAATGAGCAGTTCTTC.

Here the CDR3 DNA reads TGTGCCAGCAGCCACACCTCACTAGCGGGGGTGGGTGAGCAGTACTTC. The encoded protein is CASSHTSLAGVGEQYF. The V call is TRBV9, the J call TRBJ2-7, with 11 bases lining up with TRBD2. Per germline, CDR1 SGDLS and CDR2 YYNGEE. The CDR3 runs to 16 residues. Germline trimming cut 4 bases from V and 7 bases from J; bases unmatched to any gene: 13.

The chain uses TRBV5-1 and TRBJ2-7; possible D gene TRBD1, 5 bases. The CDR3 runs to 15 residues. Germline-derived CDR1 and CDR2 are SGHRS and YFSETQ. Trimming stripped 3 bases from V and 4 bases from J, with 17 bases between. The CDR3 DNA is TGCGCCAGCAGCTCACAGGTAAGAAGGTCATACGAGCAGTACTTC. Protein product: CASSSQVRRSYEQYF.

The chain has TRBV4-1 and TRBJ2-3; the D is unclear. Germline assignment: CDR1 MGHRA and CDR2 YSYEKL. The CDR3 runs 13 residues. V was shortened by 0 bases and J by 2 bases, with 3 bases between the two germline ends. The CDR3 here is CASSQDTTDTQYF. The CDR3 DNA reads TGCGCCAGCAGCCAAGACACCACAGATACGCAGTATTTT.

In DNA form, the CDR3 reads TGTGCCAGCAGTTACCAACAGGGTGGCTATGGCTACACCTTC. Protein product: CASSYQQGGYGYTF. This chain joins TRBV6-6 and TRBJ1-2, with a weak D call TRBD1 (6 bases). Trimming cost V 2 bases and J 4 bases, with 11 bases left between them. Looked up from germline, CDR1 is MNHNY and CDR2 is SVGAGI (reference sequence). The CDR3 loop spans 14 amino acids.

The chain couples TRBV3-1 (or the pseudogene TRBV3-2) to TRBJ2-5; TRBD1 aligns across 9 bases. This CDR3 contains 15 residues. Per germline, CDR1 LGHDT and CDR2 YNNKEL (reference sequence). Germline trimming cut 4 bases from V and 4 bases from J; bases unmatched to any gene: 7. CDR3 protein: CASSRAQGAGETQYF. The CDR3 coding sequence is TGTGCCAGCAGCCGAGCACAGGGGGCGGGAGAGACCCAGTACTTC.

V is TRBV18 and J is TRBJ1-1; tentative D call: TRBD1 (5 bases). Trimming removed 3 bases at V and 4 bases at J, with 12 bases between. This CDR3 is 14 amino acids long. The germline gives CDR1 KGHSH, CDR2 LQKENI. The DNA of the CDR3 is TGTGCCAGCTCACCTGACAGTTACGGCACTGAAGCTTTCTTT. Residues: CASSPDSYGTEAFF.

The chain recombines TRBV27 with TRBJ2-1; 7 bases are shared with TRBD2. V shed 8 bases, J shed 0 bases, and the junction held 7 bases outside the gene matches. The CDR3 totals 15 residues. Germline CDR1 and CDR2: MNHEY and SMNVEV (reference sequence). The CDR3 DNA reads TGTGCCAGCGGCACGGGGACTAACTCCTACAATGAGCAGTTCTTC. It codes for CASGTGTNSYNEQFF.

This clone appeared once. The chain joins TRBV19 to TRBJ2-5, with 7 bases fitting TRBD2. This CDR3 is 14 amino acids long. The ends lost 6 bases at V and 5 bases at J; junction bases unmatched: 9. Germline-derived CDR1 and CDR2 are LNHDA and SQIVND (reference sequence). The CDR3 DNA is TGTGCCAGTAGACCGGGGGGAGAGGGGGAGACCCAGTACTTC. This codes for CASRPGGEGETQYF.